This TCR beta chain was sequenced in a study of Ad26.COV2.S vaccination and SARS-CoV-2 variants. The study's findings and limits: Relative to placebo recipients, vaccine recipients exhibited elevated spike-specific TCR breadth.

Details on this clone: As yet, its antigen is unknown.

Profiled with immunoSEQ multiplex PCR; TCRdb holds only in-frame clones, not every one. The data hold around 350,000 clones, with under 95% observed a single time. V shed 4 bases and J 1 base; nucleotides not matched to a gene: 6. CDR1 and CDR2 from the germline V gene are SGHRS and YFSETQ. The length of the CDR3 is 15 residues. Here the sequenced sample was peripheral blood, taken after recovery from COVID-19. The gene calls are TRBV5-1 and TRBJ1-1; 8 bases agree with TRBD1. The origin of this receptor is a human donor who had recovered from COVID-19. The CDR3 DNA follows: TGCGCCAGCAGCCAAAGGACAGGGCAGAACACTGAAGCTTTCTTT. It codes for CASSQRTGQNTEAFF.